This TCR beta chain was recovered during a study of cytomegalovirus exposure and HLA in healthy donors. Whole-study results and caveats: In an earlier analysis, in around 590 donors, most V segments appeared productive either ~87% or ~30% of the time. The authors confirmed in vitro that three CMV-associated chains were specific for CMV antigens. Listed as cytomegalovirus-associated were more than 150 TCR beta chains.

Of note for this clone: Its antigen is as yet unknown.

J gave up 12 bases and V 6 bases, and 17 bases lay outside the gene matches. Per the germline V gene, CDR1 is LNHNV and CDR2 is YYDKDF (reference sequence). The CDR3 sequence is 15 residues long. PCR primers comprised 60 Vbeta and 13 Jbeta primers. Sequencing was performed with immunoSEQ multiplex PCR; in TCRdb, only in-frame clones are kept and a portion is missing. There are some 140,000 clones in the sample; 8.9% occur only once, and around 7% lies in the top ten. This clonotype originated in a woman between 40 and 55 years old in good health and CMV-seropositive. Sequencing was done on a sample of PBMCs. V and J are TRBV15 and TRBJ2-1, with 7 bases aligning to TRBD2. This CDR3 reads CATRREGRFPMTQFF. The CDR3 DNA follows: TGTGCCACCAGAAGGGAGGGCAGATTCCCAATGACGCAGTTCTTC.